Listed below are T cell receptor beta chains from one sample, sequenced in a study of blood T cells in healthy people across ages. TCRdb recomputed calls from the 5' RACE reads with MiXCR, one row per CDR3 protein. The profile shows roughly 1.5 million distinct CDR3 sequences, approximately 43% of them singletons. Sequenced material: blood. The receptors come from a woman younger than 35 in good health. The CDR3 runs from the conserved cysteine through the conserved F or W. The D gene is left open where the match is weak. Size is omitted from some rows. Given values are once, few, many or a class for expanded clones.

>TRBV6-6|TRBJ2-1|-|-
TGTGCCAGCAGTTATGGATCCCGGTCTAAATACAATGAGCAGTTCTTC
CASSYGSRSKYNEQFF
>TRBV25-1|TRBJ2-7|-|-
TGTGCCAGCAGGGAGACACTCCCACCCTACGAGCAGTACTTC
CASRETLPPYEQYF
>TRBV27|TRBJ2-1|TRBD1|few
TGTGCCAGCACCTTCGGACAGGCGAGCTCCTACAATGAGCAGTTCTTC
CASTFGQASSYNEQFF
>TRBV9|TRBJ2-3|TRBD1|-
TGTGCCAGCAGTGTCCTACAGGGGTTGACAGATACGCAGTATTTT
CASSVLQGLTDTQYF
>TRBV6-5|TRBJ1-5|-|few
TGTGCCAGCAGTTACTTGGGGGGTGGTCAGCCCCAGCATTTT
CASSYLGGGQPQHF
>TRBV4-3|TRBJ2-3|TRBD2|-
TGCGCCAGCAGCTTTCAGACTAGCGGGCCGCAGTATTTT
CASSFQTSGPQYF
>TRBV11-2|TRBJ2-7|TRBD1|few
TGTGCCAGCAGCTTAGTCGTTTCGACAGGGTTAACCAATGAGCAGTACTTC
CASSLVVSTGLTNEQYF
>TRBV6-2/TRBV6-3|TRBJ1-1|-|few
TGTGCCAGCAGTTACCCAAGTCGGGGCGGGGGCACTGAAGCTTTCTTT
CASSYPSRGGGTEAFF
>TRBV12-3/TRBV12-4|TRBJ2-7|-|few
TGTGCCAGCAGTTTCGTGGGACGGACCTACGAGCAGTACTTC
CASSFVGRTYEQYF
>TRBV7-2|TRBJ2-4|-|-
TGTGCCAGCAGCTTAGTCGGCAGCATTGCCAAAAACATTCAGTACTTC
CASSLVGSIAKNIQYF
>TRBV6-6|TRBJ2-1|-|-
TGTGCCAGCAGTTTCTGGGCTACAGAGACCCAGTTCTTC
CASSFWATETQFF
>TRBV29-1|TRBJ1-2|-|-
TGCGGCGTTGAAGGCAACTACTATGGCTACACCTTC
CGVEGNYYGYTF
>TRBV7-2|TRBJ2-7|TRBD1|-
TGTGCCAGCAGCTTACAGACGGGACAGGGCTACGAGCAGTACTTC
CASSLQTGQGYEQYF
>TRBV29-1|TRBJ2-7|-|-
TGCAGCGTTGAAGACGGGGAACCCTACGAGCAGTACTTC
CSVEDGEPYEQYF
>TRBV10-3|TRBJ2-7|TRBD1|-
TGTGCCACCTCGGACAGGGCAGACTACGATCAGTACTTC
CATSDRADYDQYF
>TRBV9|TRBJ1-1|TRBD1|-
TGTGCCAGCAGCGGACAGGGTGGGGTGGAAGCTTTCTTT
CASSGQGGVEAFF
>TRBV30|TRBJ1-1|-|-
TGTGCCTGGAGTCCCGGGCTCAACACTGAAGCTTTCTTT
CAWSPGLNTEAFF
>TRBV4-1|TRBJ2-7|-|few
TGCGCCAGCAGCCAAGGGTTAGGGGAGTACGAGCAGTACTTC
CASSQGLGEYEQYF
>TRBV7-8|TRBJ2-7|-|many
TGTGCCAGCAGCTTAGTACAGATCTCCTACGAGCAGTACTTC
CASSLVQISYEQYF
>TRBV7-9|TRBJ2-3|TRBD2|-
TGTGCCAGCAGCTCGGTACTAGCGGGGGACACAGATACGCAGTATTTT
CASSSVLAGDTDTQYF
>TRBV7-2|TRBJ2-3|-|few
TGTGCCAGCAGCTTAGAATTAACCGGCACAGATACGCAGTATTTT
CASSLELTGTDTQYF
>TRBV7-9|TRBJ2-5|-|few
TGTGCCAGCAGCTTGATCGGAAAGTACCAAGAGACCCAGTACTTC
CASSLIGKYQETQYF
>TRBV7-2|TRBJ2-5|TRBD2|few
TGTGCCAGCAGCGGCAGCAGGGCTAGCGGGTCCCAAGAGACCCAGTACTTC
CASSGSRASGSQETQYF
>TRBV5-5|TRBJ2-5|-|-
TGTGCCAGCAGCGTGGGGCGTCGTGGAGAGACCCAGTACTTC
CASSVGRRGETQYF
>TRBV10-1|TRBJ2-1|TRBD2|few
TGCGCCAGCAGTGACCCGGGACTAGCTTTCAATGAGCAGTTCTTC
CASSDPGLAFNEQFF
>TRBV7-9|TRBJ2-3|TRBD2|-
TGTGCCAGCAGCCCACAAGGGACTAGAATAGCAGATACGCAGTATTTT
CASSPQGTRIADTQYF
>TRBV7-9|TRBJ2-7|-|-
TGTGCCAGCAGCTCTCGGGGCTCTTCAGCAGTCGAGCAGTACTTC
CASSSRGSSAVEQYF
>TRBV2|TRBJ2-4|-|few
TGTGCCAGCAGTGAACGAGGGGCACTAGCCAAAAACATTCAGTACTTC
CASSERGALAKNIQYF
>TRBV7-2|TRBJ2-1|-|-
TGTGCCAGCAGCTTAAGTTCGACAACTGAGCAGTTCTTC
CASSLSSTTEQFF
>TRBV5-1|TRBJ2-1|TRBD1|-
TGCGCCAGCAGCACCGGACAGGTTGGTTCCTACAATGAGCAGTTCTTC
CASSTGQVGSYNEQFF
>TRBV28|TRBJ1-1|-|-
TGTGCCAGCAGTACTGTGCTTGGAGTTGGGGACACTGAAGCTTTCTTT
CASSTVLGVGDTEAFF
>TRBV7-2|TRBJ2-7|TRBD2|-
TGTGCCAGCACCCCCAAATTGGGACTAGCGGACAATGAGCAGTACTTC
CASTPKLGLADNEQYF
>TRBV4-3|TRBJ1-5|-|-
TGCGCCAGCAGCCAAGATCTTCTGGGACAGCCCCAGCATTTT
CASSQDLLGQPQHF
>TRBV5-5|TRBJ2-3|-|-
TGTGCCAGCAGCTTTAATGGCAGAGATACGCGGTATTTT
CASSFNGRDTRYF
>TRBV5-1|TRBJ1-1|-|-
TGCGCCAGCAGCTTGGCCTGGCGGATGAACACTGAAGCTTTCTTT
CASSLAWRMNTEAFF
>TRBV6-1|TRBJ2-1|-|-
TGTGCCAGCAGAGCAATATACAATGAGCAGTTCTTC
CASRAIYNEQFF
>TRBV12-3/TRBV12-4|TRBJ2-4|-|-
TGTGCCAGCAGTTTAGAGTGGGAGGGGGCTCGAGCCAAAAACATTCAGTACTTC
CASSLEWEGARAKNIQYF
>TRBV20-1|TRBJ2-1|TRBD2|few
TGCAGTGCTAGAGATCTTAGCGGGAGGGACCTCAATGAGCAGTTCTTC
CSARDLSGRDLNEQFF
>TRBV29-1|TRBJ1-2|-|-
TGCAGCGTTGAAGAGGCGGGGATCTATGGCTACACCTTC
CSVEEAGIYGYTF
>TRBV5-1|TRBJ2-7|TRBD2|-
TGCGCCAGCAGCCAGGGACTACACTCCTACGAGCAGTACTTC
CASSQGLHSYEQYF
>TRBV6-6|TRBJ1-1|-|few
TGTGCCAGCAGTTACGCCGTTACAGGTATGAACACTGAAGCTTTCTTT
CASSYAVTGMNTEAFF
>TRBV20-1|TRBJ2-5|TRBD2|-
TGCAGTGCCCAAGCGGGGCCCCAAGAGACCCAGTACTTC
CSAQAGPQETQYF
>TRBV10-3|TRBJ2-7|TRBD1|-
TGTGCCATCAGGGTGGACAGGCCTTGGGTATACGAGCAGTACTTC
CAIRVDRPWVYEQYF
>TRBV6-5|TRBJ2-3|-|-
TGTGCCAGCAGCCTGAACTTTTTCACAGATACGCAGTATTTT
CASSLNFFTDTQYF
>TRBV28|TRBJ2-3|-|-
TGTGCCAGCAGTCCCCCGGACGGATTCAGCACAGATACGCAGTATTTT
CASSPPDGFSTDTQYF
>TRBV15|TRBJ2-3|-|many
TGTGCCACCAGCAGGGCGAGAGGCACAGATACGCAGTATTTT
CATSRARGTDTQYF
>TRBV7-9|TRBJ2-7|-|-
TGTGCCAGCAGATTTGATTCCCACGAGCAGTACTTC
CASRFDSHEQYF
>TRBV21-1|TRBJ2-1|-|-
TGTGCCAGCAGCAAAGCGACCGGGGCGTACAATGAGCAGTTCTTC
CASSKATGAYNEQFF
>TRBV7-3|TRBJ2-1|TRBD2|many
TGTGCCAGCAGCTCAGGACTAGCGGGAGCAAATGAGCAGTTCTTC
CASSSGLAGANEQFF
>TRBV4-3|TRBJ1-5|TRBD1|few
TGCGCCAGCAGCCAAACAGGGGGCTCTCAGCCCCAGCATTTT
CASSQTGGSQPQHF
>TRBV4-3|TRBJ2-7|-|-
TGCGCCAGCAGCCAACAATCGGGGGCGCCCTACGAGCAGTACTTC
CASSQQSGAPYEQYF
>TRBV10-3|TRBJ1-2|-|few
TGTGCCATCAGTGAAGACAGGTCCTCCCCTGGCTACACCTTC
CAISEDRSSPGYTF
>TRBV6-6|TRBJ2-1|-|many
TGTGCCAGCAGGTCGGACAGTTCCTACAATGAGCAGTTCTTC
CASRSDSSYNEQFF